This record concerns one TCR beta chain sequence. This entry belongs to a study of T cell changes during pregnancy in multiple sclerosis. TCRdb keeps only in-frame clones here, not all; method: immunoSEQ multiplex PCR. The sample has around 63,000 clones; approximately 92% are singletons. Looked up from germline, CDR1 is MNHEY and CDR2 is SMNVEV (reference sequence). J gave up 5 bases and V 6 bases, and 10 bases lay outside the gene matches. The CDR3 length is 14 residues. This TCR was sampled from a female donor in good health, enrolled as a control in a pregnancy study. The input for sequencing was CD8+ T cells from peripheral blood mononuclear cells, taken in the third trimester of pregnancy. The V call is TRBV27, the J call TRBJ2-7; 7 bases agree with TRBD2. DNA for the CDR3: TGTGCCAGCAGCCCCGCGGGGAGGGTCCACGAGCAGTACTTC. This encodes CASSPAGRVHEQYF.